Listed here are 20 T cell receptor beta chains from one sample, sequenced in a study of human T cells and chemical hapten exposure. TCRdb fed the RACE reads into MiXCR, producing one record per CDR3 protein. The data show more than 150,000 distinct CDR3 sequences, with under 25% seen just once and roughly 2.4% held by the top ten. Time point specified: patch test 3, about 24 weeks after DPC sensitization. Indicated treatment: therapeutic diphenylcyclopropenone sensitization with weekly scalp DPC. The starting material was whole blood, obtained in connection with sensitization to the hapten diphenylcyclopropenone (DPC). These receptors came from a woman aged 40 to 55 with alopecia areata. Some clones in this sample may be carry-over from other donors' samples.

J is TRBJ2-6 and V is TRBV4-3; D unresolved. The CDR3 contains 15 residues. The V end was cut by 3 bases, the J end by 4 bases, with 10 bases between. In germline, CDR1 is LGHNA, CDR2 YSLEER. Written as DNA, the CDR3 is TGCGCCAGCAGCCATCTCCTCCAGGGGGCCAACGTCCTGACTTTC. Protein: CASSHLLQGANVLTF.

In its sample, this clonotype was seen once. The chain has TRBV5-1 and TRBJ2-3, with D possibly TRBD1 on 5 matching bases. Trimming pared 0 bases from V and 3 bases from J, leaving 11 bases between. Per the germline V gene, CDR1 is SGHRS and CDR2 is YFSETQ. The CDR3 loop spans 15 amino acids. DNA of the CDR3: TGCGCCAGCAGCTTGGCCCAGGGCGCGACAGATACGCAGTATTTT. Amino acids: CASSLAQGATDTQYF.

The DNA for the CDR3 is TGTGCCAGCAGCTTTATGGAGGCCGGGGAGCTGTTTTTT. It yields the protein CASSFMEAGELFF. The V gene is TRBV7-2, the J gene TRBJ2-2; weak D call: TRBD2 (5 bases). This CDR3 spans 13 amino acids. In germline, CDR1 is SGHTA, CDR2 FQGNSA. V gave up 3 bases and J gave up 6 bases, with 8 bases separating them.

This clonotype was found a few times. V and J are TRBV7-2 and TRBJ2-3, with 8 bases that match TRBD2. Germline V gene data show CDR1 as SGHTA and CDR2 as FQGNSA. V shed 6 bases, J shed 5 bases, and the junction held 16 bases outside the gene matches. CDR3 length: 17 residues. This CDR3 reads CASRGFGGRTAVDTQYF. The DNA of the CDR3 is TGTGCCAGCAGAGGTTTCGGCGGGAGGACAGCGGTAGATACGCAGTATTTT.

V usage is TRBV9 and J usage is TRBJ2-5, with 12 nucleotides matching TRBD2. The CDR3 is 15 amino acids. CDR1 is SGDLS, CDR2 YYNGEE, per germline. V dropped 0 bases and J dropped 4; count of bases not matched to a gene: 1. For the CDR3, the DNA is TGTGCCAGCAGCGTAGGACTAGCGGGAGTAGAGACCCAGTACTTC. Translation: CASSVGLAGVETQYF.

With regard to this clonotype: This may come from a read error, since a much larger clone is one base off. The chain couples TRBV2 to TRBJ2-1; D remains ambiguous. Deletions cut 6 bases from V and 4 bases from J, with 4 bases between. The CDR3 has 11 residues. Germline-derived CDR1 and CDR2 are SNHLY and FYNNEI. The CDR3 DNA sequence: TGTGCCAGCAGCGAGTACAATGAGCAGTTCTTC. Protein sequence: CASSEYNEQFF.

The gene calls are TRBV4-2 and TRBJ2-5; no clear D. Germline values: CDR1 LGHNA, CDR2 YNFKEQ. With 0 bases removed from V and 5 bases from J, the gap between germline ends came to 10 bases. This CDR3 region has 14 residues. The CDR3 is CASSQDIEEETQYF. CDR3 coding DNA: TGTGCCAGCAGCCAAGATATAGAGGAGGAGACCCAGTACTTC.

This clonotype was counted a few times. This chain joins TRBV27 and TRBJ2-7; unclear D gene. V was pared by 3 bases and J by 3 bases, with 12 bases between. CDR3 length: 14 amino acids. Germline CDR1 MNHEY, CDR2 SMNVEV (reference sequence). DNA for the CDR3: TGTGCCAGCAGTTTTCCGGAGAGGCTCTACGAGCAGTACTTC. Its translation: CASSFPERLYEQYF.

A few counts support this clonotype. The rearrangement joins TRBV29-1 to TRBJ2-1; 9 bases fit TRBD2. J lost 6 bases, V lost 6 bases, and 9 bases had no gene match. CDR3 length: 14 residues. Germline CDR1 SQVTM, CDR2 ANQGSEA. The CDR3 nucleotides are TGCAGCGTCTTGACGGGACTAGCAACCAATGAGCAGTTCTTC. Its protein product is CSVLTGLATNEQFF.

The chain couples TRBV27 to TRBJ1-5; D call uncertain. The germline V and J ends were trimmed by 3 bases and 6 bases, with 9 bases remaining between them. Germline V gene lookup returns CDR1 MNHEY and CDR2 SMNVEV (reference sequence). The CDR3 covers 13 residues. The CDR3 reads CASSFSVFQPQHF. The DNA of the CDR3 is TGTGCCAGCAGTTTTTCGGTATTTCAGCCCCAGCATTTT.

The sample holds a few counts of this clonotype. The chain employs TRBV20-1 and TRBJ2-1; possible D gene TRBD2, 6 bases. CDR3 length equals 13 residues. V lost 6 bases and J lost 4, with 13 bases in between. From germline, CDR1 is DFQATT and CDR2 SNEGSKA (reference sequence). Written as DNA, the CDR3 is TGCAGTGCCTTTCTTGGGGGGTACAATGAGCAGTTCTTC. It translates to CSAFLGGYNEQFF.

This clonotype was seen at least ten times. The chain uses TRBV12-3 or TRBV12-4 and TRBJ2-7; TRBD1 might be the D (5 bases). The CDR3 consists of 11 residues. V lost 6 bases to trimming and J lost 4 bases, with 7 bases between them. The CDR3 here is CASSTGYEQYF. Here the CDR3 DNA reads TGTGCCAGCAGCACAGGTTACGAGCAGTACTTC.

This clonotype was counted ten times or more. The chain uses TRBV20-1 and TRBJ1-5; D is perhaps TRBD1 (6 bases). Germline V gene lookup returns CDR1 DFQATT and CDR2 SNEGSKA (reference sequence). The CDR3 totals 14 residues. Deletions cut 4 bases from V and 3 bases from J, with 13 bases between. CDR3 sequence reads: CSAMGWGANQPQHF. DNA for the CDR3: TGCAGTGCTATGGGGTGGGGGGCCAATCAGCCCCAGCATTTT.

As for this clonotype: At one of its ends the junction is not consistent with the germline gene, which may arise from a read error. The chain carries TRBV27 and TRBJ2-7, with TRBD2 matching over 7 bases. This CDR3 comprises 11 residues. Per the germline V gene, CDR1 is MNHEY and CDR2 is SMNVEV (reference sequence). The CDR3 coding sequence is TGTGCCAGCAGAGCGGGACTACAACTCAATTTC. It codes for CASRAGLQLNF.

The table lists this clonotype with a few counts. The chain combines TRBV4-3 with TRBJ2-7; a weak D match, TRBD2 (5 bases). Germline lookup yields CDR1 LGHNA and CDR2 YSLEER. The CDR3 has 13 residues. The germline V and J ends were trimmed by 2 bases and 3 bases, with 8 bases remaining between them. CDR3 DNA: TGCGCCAGCAGCCAATCCCGGGACTACGAGCAGTACTTC. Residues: CASSQSRDYEQYF.

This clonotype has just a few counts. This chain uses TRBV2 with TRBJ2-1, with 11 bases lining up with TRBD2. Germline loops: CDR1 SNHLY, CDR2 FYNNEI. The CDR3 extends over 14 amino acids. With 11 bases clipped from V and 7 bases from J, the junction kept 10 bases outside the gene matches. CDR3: CAGTGTSGLNEQFF. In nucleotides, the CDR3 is TGTGCCGGGACCGGGACTAGCGGCCTTAATGAGCAGTTCTTC.

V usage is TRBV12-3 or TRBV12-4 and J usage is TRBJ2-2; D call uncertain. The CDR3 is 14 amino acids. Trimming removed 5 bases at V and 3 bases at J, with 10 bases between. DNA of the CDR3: TGTGCCAGCAGTATATCAGGACACACCGGGGAGCTGTTTTTT. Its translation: CASSISGHTGELFF.

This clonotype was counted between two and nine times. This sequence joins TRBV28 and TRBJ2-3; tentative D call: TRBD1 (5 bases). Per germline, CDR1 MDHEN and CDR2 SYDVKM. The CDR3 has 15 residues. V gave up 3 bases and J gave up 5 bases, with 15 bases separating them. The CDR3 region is CASSFSLIRGDTQYF. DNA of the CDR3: TGTGCCAGCAGTTTCTCCCTAATAAGGGGAGATACGCAGTATTTT.

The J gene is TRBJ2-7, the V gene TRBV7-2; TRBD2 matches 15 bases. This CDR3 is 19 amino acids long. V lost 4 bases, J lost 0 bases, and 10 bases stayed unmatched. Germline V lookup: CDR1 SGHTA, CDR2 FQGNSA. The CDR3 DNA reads TGTGCCAGCAGCTCCGTATTGGGACTAGCGGGAGGCCTCTCCTACGAGCAGTACTTC. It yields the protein CASSSVLGLAGGLSYEQYF.

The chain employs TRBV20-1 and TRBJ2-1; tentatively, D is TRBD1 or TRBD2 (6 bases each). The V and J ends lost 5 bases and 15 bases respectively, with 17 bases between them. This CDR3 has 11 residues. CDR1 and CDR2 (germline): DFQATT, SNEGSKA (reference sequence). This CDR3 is CSAGRTDPRFF. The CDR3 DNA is TGCAGTGCTGGGAGGACAGACCCTCGGTTCTTC.